A selection of T cell receptor beta chains follows, all from one sample in a study of shared clonotypes between healthy human individuals. Some clones are missing from TCRdb's copy, which holds only in-frame ones; the method was immunoSEQ multiplex PCR. This table holds roughly 1 million clones, 70% to 80% found once. The sequenced sample consisted of memory CD4+ T cells from PBMCs. These receptors all stem from a man younger than 30 in good health. Some clones in this sample may be carry-over from other donors' samples. Both conserved end residues are part of each CDR3. A D gene is named only where the DNA matches it firmly. A clone size is listed for some rows: how often the clone was seen (once, few, many), or a class if it is expanded.

J: TRBJ2-5; D: TRBD1; length: 14; V: TRBV9; size: once; CDR3: CASSPRTGTETQYF; DNA: TGTGCCAGCAGCCCTCGGACAGGGACGGAGACCCAGTACTTC
J: TRBJ2-1; D: NA; length: 15; V: TRBV6-1; size: NA; CDR3: CASSEAPQIYNEQFF; DNA: TGTGCCAGCAGTGAAGCGCCCCAGATCTACAATGAGCAGTTCTTC
J: TRBJ2-2; D: NA; length: 14; V: TRBV9; size: few; CDR3: CASSVDGGDEELFF; DNA: TGTGCCAGCAGCGTAGACGGAGGGGACGAGGAGCTGTTTTTT
J: TRBJ2-2; D: NA; length: 13; V: TRBV5-8; size: NA; CDR3: CASSLRHTGELFF; DNA: TGTGCCAGCAGCTTGCGGCACACCGGGGAGCTGTTTTTT
J: TRBJ2-1; D: NA; length: 14; V: TRBV5-6; size: NA; CDR3: CASSLALEPNEQFF; DNA: TGTGCCAGCAGCTTGGCGCTGGAGCCCAATGAGCAGTTCTTC
J: TRBJ2-6; D: TRBD1; length: 15; V: TRBV18; size: NA; CDR3: CASSLGQDWSNVLTF; DNA: TGTGCCAGCTCACTCGGACAGGATTGGTCCAACGTCCTGACTTTC
J: TRBJ1-2; D: TRBD1; length: 14; V: TRBV6-5; size: NA; CDR3: CASSHRGRDYGYTF; DNA: TGTGCCAGCAGCCACAGGGGGCGCGACTATGGCTACACCTTC
J: TRBJ1-5; D: NA; length: 17; V: TRBV5-8; size: few; CDR3: CASSWGTGSVSNQPQHF; DNA: TGTGCCAGCAGCTGGGGTACAGGGAGTGTAAGCAATCAGCCCCAGCATTTT
J: TRBJ2-7; D: TRBD2; length: 15; V: TRBV14; size: NA; CDR3: CASSQQAGGFSEQYF; DNA: TGTGCCAGCAGCCAACAAGCGGGAGGGTTCTCCGAGCAGTACTTC
J: TRBJ1-2; D: NA; length: 16; V: TRBV4-3; size: NA; CDR3: CASSQRAGEGNYGYTF; DNA: TGCGCCAGCAGCCAGAGGGCGGGGGAGGGTAACTATGGCTACACCTTC
J: TRBJ2-7; D: NA; length: 13; V: TRBV29-1; size: NA; CDR3: CSVVTGGIYEQYF; DNA: TGCAGCGTCGTTACTGGGGGGATCTACGAGCAGTACTTC
J: TRBJ1-5; D: TRBD1; length: 15; V: TRBV5-6; size: NA; CDR3: CASSLAGTGVQPQHF; DNA: TGTGCCAGCAGCTTGGCTGGGACAGGTGTCCAGCCCCAGCATTTT
J: TRBJ1-4; D: TRBD1; length: 16; V: TRBV7-9; size: NA; CDR3: CASSRFGQGGNEKLFF; DNA: TGTGCCAGCAGCAGATTCGGACAGGGGGGGAATGAAAAACTGTTTTTT
J: TRBJ2-7; D: NA; length: 14; V: TRBV19; size: NA; CDR3: CASSPWAGSHEQYF; DNA: TGTGCCAGTAGTCCCTGGGCAGGGAGTCACGAGCAGTACTTC
J: TRBJ2-5; D: TRBD2; length: 16; V: TRBV5-1; size: NA; CDR3: CASSLILAGSEETQYF; DNA: TGCGCCAGCAGTTTAATACTAGCGGGATCAGAAGAGACCCAGTACTTC
J: TRBJ1-4; D: TRBD1; length: 15; V: TRBV6-1; size: NA; CDR3: CASSARTGPNEKLFF; DNA: TGTGCCAGCAGCGCAAGGACAGGCCCTAATGAAAAACTGTTTTTT
J: TRBJ1-1; D: NA; length: 14; V: TRBV6-6; size: NA; CDR3: CASSYSNGDTEAFF; DNA: TGTGCCAGCAGTTACTCGAACGGGGATACTGAAGCTTTCTTT
J: TRBJ1-2; D: NA; length: 14; V: TRBV30; size: NA; CDR3: CAWSVAGSIYGYTF; DNA: TGTGCCTGGAGTGTAGCAGGGAGCATCTATGGCTACACCTTC
J: TRBJ2-1; D: NA; length: 15; V: TRBV12-2; size: few; CDR3: CASLASPQTYNEQFF; DNA: TGTGCAAGTCTCGCTAGCCCCCAAACTTACAATGAGCAGTTCTTC
J: TRBJ2-2; D: NA; length: 13; V: TRBV5-1; size: NA; CDR3: CASSFTGFGELFF; DNA: TGCGCCAGCAGCTTCACAGGGTTCGGGGAGCTGTTTTTT
J: TRBJ2-7; D: NA; length: 15; V: TRBV6-5; size: NA; CDR3: CASSYYLGPSYEQYF; DNA: TGTGCCAGCAGTTACTATCTCGGCCCATCCTACGAGCAGTACTTC
J: TRBJ2-3; D: NA; length: 17; V: TRBV4-1; size: NA; CDR3: CASSQEVVGKPTDTQYF; DNA: TGCGCCAGCAGCCAGGAGGTCGTCGGGAAGCCCACAGATACGCAGTATTTT
J: TRBJ2-7; D: NA; length: 11; V: TRBV20-1; size: NA; CDR3: CSASRRAEQYF; DNA: TGCAGTGCTAGCCGACGAGCAGAGCAGTACTTC
J: TRBJ2-3; D: NA; length: 19; V: TRBV4-1; size: NA; CDR3: CASSQGSAISRGLRDTQYF; DNA: TGCGCCAGCAGCCAAGGTTCGGCAATTTCTCGAGGGTTGAGAGATACGCAGTATTTT
J: TRBJ2-7; D: TRBD2; length: 15; V: TRBV7-8; size: few; CDR3: CASSSLAGVSYEQYF; DNA: TGTGCCAGCAGTTCCCTAGCGGGAGTTTCCTACGAGCAGTACTTC
J: TRBJ2-5; D: NA; length: 14; V: TRBV4-2; size: few; CDR3: CASSLSGEQETQYF; DNA: TGTGCCAGCAGCCTCTCCGGAGAACAAGAGACCCAGTACTTC
J: TRBJ1-2; D: NA; length: 15; V: TRBV7-2; size: many; CDR3: CASSQRGGPGYGYTF; DNA: TGTGCCAGCAGCCAGAGGGGGGGGCCTGGCTATGGCTACACCTTC
J: TRBJ2-2; D: TRBD1; length: 14; V: TRBV5-1; size: NA; CDR3: CATREGASTGELFF; DNA: TGCGCCACCCGCGAGGGGGCAAGTACCGGGGAGCTGTTTTTT
J: TRBJ2-1; D: TRBD1; length: 18; V: TRBV5-1; size: once; CDR3: CASSFLGTGLSSYNEQFF; DNA: TGCGCCAGCAGCTTCTTGGGGACAGGGTTGAGCTCCTACAATGAGCAGTTCTTC
J: TRBJ1-4; D: NA; length: 15; V: TRBV5-4; size: once; CDR3: CASSLARDTNEKLFF; DNA: TGTGCCAGCAGCTTGGCCAGGGATACTAATGAAAAACTGTTTTTT